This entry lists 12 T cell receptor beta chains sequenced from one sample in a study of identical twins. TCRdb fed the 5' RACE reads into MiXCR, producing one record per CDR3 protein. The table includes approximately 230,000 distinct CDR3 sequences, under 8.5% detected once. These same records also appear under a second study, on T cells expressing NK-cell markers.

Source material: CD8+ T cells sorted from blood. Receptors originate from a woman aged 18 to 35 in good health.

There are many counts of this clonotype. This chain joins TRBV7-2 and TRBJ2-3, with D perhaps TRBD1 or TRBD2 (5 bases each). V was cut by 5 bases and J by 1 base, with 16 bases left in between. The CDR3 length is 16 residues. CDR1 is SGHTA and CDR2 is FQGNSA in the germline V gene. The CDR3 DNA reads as TGTGCCAGCAGCCCTACCCCGGGACGCGGCACAGATACGCAGTATTTT. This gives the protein CASSPTPGRGTDTQYF.

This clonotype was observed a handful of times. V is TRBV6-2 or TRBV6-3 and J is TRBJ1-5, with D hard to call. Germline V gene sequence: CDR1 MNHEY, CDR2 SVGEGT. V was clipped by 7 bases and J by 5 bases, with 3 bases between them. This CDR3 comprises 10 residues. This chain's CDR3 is CASNHQPQHF. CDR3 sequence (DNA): TGTGCCAGCAATCATCAGCCCCAGCATTTT.

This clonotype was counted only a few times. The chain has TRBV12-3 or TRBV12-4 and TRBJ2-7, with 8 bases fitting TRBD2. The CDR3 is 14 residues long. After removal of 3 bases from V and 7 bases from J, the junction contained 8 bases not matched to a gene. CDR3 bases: TGTGCCAGCAGTTTCGGCGGGAGGATGGGGGAGCAGTACTTC. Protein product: CASSFGGRMGEQYF.

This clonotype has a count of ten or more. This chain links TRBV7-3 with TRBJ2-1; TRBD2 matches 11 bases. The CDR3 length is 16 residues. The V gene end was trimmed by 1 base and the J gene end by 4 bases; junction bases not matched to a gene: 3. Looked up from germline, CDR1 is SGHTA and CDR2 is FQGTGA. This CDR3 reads CASSLISGGVYNEQFF. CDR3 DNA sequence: TGTGCCAGCAGCTTAATTAGCGGGGGGGTGTACAATGAGCAGTTCTTC.

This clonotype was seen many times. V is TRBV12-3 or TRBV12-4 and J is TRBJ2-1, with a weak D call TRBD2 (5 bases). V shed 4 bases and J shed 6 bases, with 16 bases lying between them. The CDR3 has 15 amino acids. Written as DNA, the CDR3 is TGTGCCAGCAGTTCCGCCTGGGGAAGCGGCAATGAGCAGTTCTTC. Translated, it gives CASSSAWGSGNEQFF.

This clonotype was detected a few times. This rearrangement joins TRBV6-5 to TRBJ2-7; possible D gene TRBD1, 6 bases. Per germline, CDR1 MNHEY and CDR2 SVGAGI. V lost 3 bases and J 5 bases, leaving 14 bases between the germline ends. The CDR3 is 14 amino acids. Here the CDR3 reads CASSYPSSGDEQYF. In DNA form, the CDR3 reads TGTGCCAGCAGTTATCCTAGCTCAGGGGACGAGCAGTACTTC.

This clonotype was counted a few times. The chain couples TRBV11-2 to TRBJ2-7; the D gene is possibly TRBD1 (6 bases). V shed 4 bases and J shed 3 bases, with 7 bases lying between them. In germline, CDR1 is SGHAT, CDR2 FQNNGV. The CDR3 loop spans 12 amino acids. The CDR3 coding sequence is TGTGCCAGCAGCTCGGGACACTACGAGCAGTACTTC. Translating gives CASSSGHYEQYF.

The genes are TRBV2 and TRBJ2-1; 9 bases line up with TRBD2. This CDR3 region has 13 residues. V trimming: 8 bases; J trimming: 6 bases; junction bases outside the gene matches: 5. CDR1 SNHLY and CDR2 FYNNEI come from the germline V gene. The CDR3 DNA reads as TGTGCCAGCCTCGCGGGGGGGCCCAATGAGCAGTTCTTC. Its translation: CASLAGGPNEQFF.

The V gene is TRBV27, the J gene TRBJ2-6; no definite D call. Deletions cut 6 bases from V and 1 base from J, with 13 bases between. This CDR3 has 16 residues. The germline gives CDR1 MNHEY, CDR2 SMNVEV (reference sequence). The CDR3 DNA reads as TGTGCCAGCAGCCCCGGACCATTTTCTGGGGCCAACGTCCTGACTTTC. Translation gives CASSPGPFSGANVLTF.

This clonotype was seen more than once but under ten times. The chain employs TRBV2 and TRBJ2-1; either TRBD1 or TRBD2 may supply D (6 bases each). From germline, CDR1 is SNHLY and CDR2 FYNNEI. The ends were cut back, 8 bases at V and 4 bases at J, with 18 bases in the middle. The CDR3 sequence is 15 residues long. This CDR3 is CASLEGDWPYNEQFF. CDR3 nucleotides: TGTGCCAGCCTCGAGGGGGACTGGCCTTACAATGAGCAGTTCTTC.

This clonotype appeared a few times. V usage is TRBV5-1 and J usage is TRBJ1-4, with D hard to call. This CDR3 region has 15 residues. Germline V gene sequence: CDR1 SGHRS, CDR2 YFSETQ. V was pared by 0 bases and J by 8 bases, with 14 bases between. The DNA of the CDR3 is TGCGCCAGCAGCTTGGTGGCAGCTGGGAGGGAAAAACTGTTTTTT. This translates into CASSLVAAGREKLFF.

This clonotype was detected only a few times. For the CDR3, the DNA is TGTGCCATCAGTGAGTCGACGGGGATTGAAGAGACCCAGTACTTC. Translated, it gives CAISESTGIEETQYF. The chain is built from TRBV10-3 and TRBJ2-5; a possible D gene is TRBD2 (5 bases). This CDR3 is 15 amino acids long. Germline V gene sequence: CDR1 ENHRY, CDR2 SYGVKD. The germline V and J ends were trimmed by 0 bases and 3 bases, with 11 bases remaining between them.